This is a list of T cell receptor beta chains from one sample in a study of OX40 agonist ivuxolimab in advanced cancers. The data were produced by immunoSEQ multiplex PCR, yet TCRdb's version contains in-frame clones alone and is incomplete. The sample has 55,000 to 90,000 clones, approximately 80% seen once. Material: CD4+ or CD8+ T cells sorted from blood, obtained in a trial of the OX40 agonist ivuxolimab. The receptors here all came from an adult with an advanced solid tumor such as melanoma, head and neck, liver or kidney cancer. Each CDR3 is given without its conserved first and last residue.

TRBJ2-3 TRBV18 ASSSVVGGPRTDTQY
TRBJ1-2 TRBV5-1 ASSFEEGQARGYT
NA TRBV5-1 ASSAGLAAYEQY
TRBJ2-7 TRBV18 ASSHPTGVAYEQY
TRBJ2-1 TRBV2 ASSVGAGGPYGQF
TRBJ2-3 TRBV29-1 SVTGFGATDTQY
TRBJ2-1 TRBV20-1 SAGLRNEQF
TRBJ1-3 TRBV5-8 ASRKFSSGNTIY
TRBJ1-1 TRBV28 ASGRQGSNTEAF
TRBJ2-3 TRBV11-2 ASSQGTGGRTDTQY
TRBJ1-1 TRBV28 ASSLIGQLNTEAF
TRBJ1-5 TRBV19 ASSPWGGISSNQPQH
TRBJ2-1 TRBV27 ASSFSLQIQDSYNEQF
TRBJ1-4 TRBV15 ATHLFGGRNEKLF
TRBJ1-4 TRBV19 ASSIRQDKLF
TRBJ2-5 TRBV7-9 ASSLVGGGRQETQY
TRBJ2-2 TRBV6-1 ASSTGTATTGELF
TRBJ2-5 TRBV7-2 ASSAPTSGGGTQY
TRBJ1-5 TRBV7-2 ASSLSPRTGGQPQH
TRBJ1-6 TRBV10-3 AISNFARDAQPTLH
TRBJ2-3 TRBV19 ASSFYTDTQY
TRBJ2-2 TRBV19 ASSRSPGSNTGELF
TRBJ2-7 TRBV5-1 ASSLGGQGKNEQY
TRBJ2-1 TRBV29-1 SVGLAGVGEQF
TRBJ1-1 TRBV11-2 ASSSRGMNTEAF
TRBJ1-2 TRBV28 ASSRGQGASYGYT
TRBJ2-7 TRBV7-2 ASSWTSGGEYEQY
TRBJ1-2 TRBV29-1 SVGGRDRAIGYT
TRBJ1-6 TRBV7-9 ASSLGQGFYNSPLH
TRBJ2-7 TRBV28 ASRGQVSPYEQY
TRBJ1-5 TRBV10-3 ASGDSQRGYQPQH
TRBJ2-7 TRBV28 ASSPDSFVGSYEQY
TRBJ1-1 TRBV30 AWSGQGRAF
TRBJ2-1 TRBV7-2 ASSPSGGGNNEQF
TRBJ1-5 TRBV28 ASTIGRAGLNQPQH
TRBJ1-1 TRBV5-1 ASSLVGLTEAF
TRBJ2-1 TRBV27 ASSFSGGANEQF
TRBJ1-1 TRBV4-2 ASSHGQGWRGAEAF
TRBJ2-2 TRBV4-1 ASSQGSGVGTGELF
TRBJ1-2 TRBV29-1 SVDSSRGYGYT
TRBJ2-3 TRBV5-1 ASSLAQVGGTDTQY
TRBJ1-1 TRBV19 ASSKQGDTEAF
TRBJ2-1 TRBV25-1 ASSEYGVTEQF
TRBJ2-5 TRBV14 ASSQVSQIQETQY
TRBJ2-3 TRBV11-2 ASSTLAGGVTDTQY
NA TRBV2 ASSGELFSSYEQY
TRBJ1-4 TRBV7-9 ASIRAPNEKLF
TRBJ2-1 TRBV7-6 ASSLARPAPLGNEQF
TRBJ1-6 TRBV28 ASSLRGGVDSPLH
TRBJ1-2 TRBV5-6 ASSLAGGGRTDGYT
TRBJ2-7 TRBV5-3 ARSLELNPGGGSFEQY
TRBJ2-3 TRBV5-1 ASSLRGLDTDTQY
TRBJ2-5 TRBV5-1 ASSRGASGGKETQY
TRBJ2-7 TRBV29-1 SYIKPGQGPYEQY
TRBJ1-2 TRBV6-5 ASSRTGGNYGYT